This paragraph reports one TCR beta chain. Trimming took 4 bases from V and 1 from J; bases not matched to a gene: 10. CDR1 and CDR2 (germline): MDHEN, SYDVKM. CDR3 length equals 16 residues. This sample was included in a study of T cell changes during pregnancy in multiple sclerosis. TCRdb keeps only in-frame clones here, not all; method: immunoSEQ multiplex PCR. The table has roughly 70,000 clones, more than 80% seen once. The TCR was taken from a female donor with multiple sclerosis, enrolled in a pregnancy study. This specimen consisted of peripheral blood, obtained in the third trimester of pregnancy. The chain is built from TRBV28 and TRBJ2-7; 7 bases agree with TRBD1. The CDR3 DNA sequence: TGTGCCAGCAGTTCCTCCCCTACAGGGGCATCCTACGAGCAGTACTTC. Translation: CASSSSPTGASYEQYF. Filled out from reference TRBV28 and TRBJ2-7, the complete variable domain reads DVKVTQSSRYLVKRTGEKVFLECVQDMDHENMFWYRQDPGLGLRLIYFSYDVKMKEKGDIPEGYSVSREKKERFSLILESASTNQTSMYLCASSSSPTGASYEQYFGPGTRLTVT.